Listed below are T cell receptor beta chains from one sample, sequenced in a study of T-cell reconstitution after alpha-beta-depleted transplantation in children. MiXCR, run by TCRdb on the PCR reads, gives a single entry per CDR3 protein. The data hold about half a million distinct CDR3 sequences, with around 12% observed a single time. Material: PBMCs from the stem cell graft donor, obtained from the stem cell graft. The receptors stem from a human donor who donated a stem cell graft to a child with combined immunodeficiency. CDR3s include the opening cysteine and the closing phenylalanine or tryptophan. D genes are given only for firm matches. Expanded clones get a size class; other rows say once, few or many, or leave the size out.

J: TRBJ2-5; D: -; V: TRBV9; size: few; CDR3: CASSVVGVGGAETQYF; DNA: TGTGCCAGCAGCGTAGTCGGCGTGGGGGGCGCGGAGACCCAGTACTTC
J: TRBJ2-3; D: -; V: TRBV28; size: many; CDR3: CASSPPPGTDTQYF; DNA: TGTGCCAGCAGTCCACCCCCGGGCACAGATACGCAGTATTTT
J: TRBJ2-7; D: TRBD1; V: TRBV20-1; size: many; CDR3: CSARPGGYHEQYF; DNA: TGCAGTGCTAGGCCAGGGGGCTACCACGAGCAGTACTTC
J: TRBJ2-3; D: -; V: TRBV12-3/TRBV12-4; size: many; CDR3: CASLYRINTDTQYF; DNA: TGTGCCAGCCTCTATAGGATTAACACAGATACGCAGTATTTT
J: TRBJ2-1; D: TRBD2; V: TRBV12-3/TRBV12-4; size: -; CDR3: CASTTGLAGLGEQFF; DNA: TGTGCCAGCACCACGGGGCTAGCGGGCCTTGGTGAGCAGTTCTTC
J: TRBJ2-1; D: TRBD2; V: TRBV7-8; size: -; CDR3: CASSLGRGGLYNEQFF; DNA: TGTGCCAGCAGCTTAGGGCGGGGGGGCCTCTACAATGAGCAGTTCTTC
J: TRBJ2-2; D: -; V: TRBV7-2; size: -; CDR3: CASSETGLPRGSGELFF; DNA: TGTGCCAGCAGCGAAACGGGACTCCCAAGAGGTTCCGGGGAGCTGTTTTTT
J: TRBJ2-3; D: TRBD2; V: TRBV4-3; size: few; CDR3: CASSQAGSGASDTQYF; DNA: TGCGCCAGCAGCCAAGCTGGGAGCGGGGCATCAGATACGCAGTATTTT
J: TRBJ2-1; D: -; V: TRBV18; size: -; CDR3: CASSPQRGAYNEQFF; DNA: TGTGCCAGCTCACCACAGAGGGGGGCCTACAATGAGCAGTTCTTC
J: TRBJ2-7; D: TRBD1; V: TRBV5-1; size: -; CDR3: CASSLSPGGFYEQYF; DNA: TGCGCCAGCAGCTTGAGCCCAGGGGGCTTCTACGAGCAGTACTTC
J: TRBJ2-7; D: -; V: TRBV4-3; size: -; CDR3: CASSQDPAGYEQYF; DNA: TGCGCCAGCAGCCAAGATCCAGCGGGCTACGAGCAGTACTTC
J: TRBJ2-7; D: -; V: TRBV20-1; size: -; CDR3: CSAREGFLETYEQYF; DNA: TGCAGTGCTAGAGAGGGGTTCCTAGAAACCTACGAGCAGTACTTC
J: TRBJ2-6; D: -; V: TRBV5-1; size: many; CDR3: CASSLGLDGSGANVLTF; DNA: TGCGCCAGCAGCTTGGGGTTGGACGGCTCTGGGGCCAACGTCCTGACTTTC
J: TRBJ2-1; D: TRBD2; V: TRBV20-1; size: -; CDR3: CSARDQLAGGRSYNEQFF; DNA: TGCAGTGCTAGAGACCAACTAGCGGGGGGGCGATCCTACAATGAGCAGTTCTTC
J: TRBJ2-4; D: -; V: TRBV6-1; size: -; CDR3: CASSKDRKNIQYF; DNA: TGTGCCAGCAGTAAGGACAGAAAAAACATTCAGTACTTC
J: TRBJ1-1; D: -; V: TRBV25-1; size: many; CDR3: CASSEFAGMNTEAFF; DNA: TGTGCCAGCAGTGAATTCGCAGGAATGAACACTGAAGCTTTCTTT
J: TRBJ2-1; D: -; V: TRBV29-1; size: few; CDR3: CSGTITVEQFF; DNA: TGCAGCGGCACAATAACAGTTGAGCAGTTCTTC
J: TRBJ2-7; D: TRBD2; V: TRBV12-3/TRBV12-4; size: -; CDR3: CASSSSGLHEQYF; DNA: TGTGCCAGCAGTTCCTCGGGACTACACGAGCAGTACTTC
J: TRBJ2-7; D: TRBD1; V: TRBV20-1; size: few; CDR3: CSALPGQGAYEQYF; DNA: TGCAGTGCGTTACCCGGACAGGGGGCCTACGAGCAGTACTTC
J: TRBJ2-5; D: TRBD2; V: TRBV12-3/TRBV12-4; size: few; CDR3: CASSTTSPAAQYF; DNA: TGTGCCAGCAGCACGACTAGCCCCGCGGCCCAGTACTTC
J: TRBJ2-2; D: TRBD1; V: TRBV5-5; size: -; CDR3: CASSIRTGLNTGELFF; DNA: TGTGCCAGCAGCATCCGGACAGGGTTGAACACCGGGGAGCTGTTTTTT
J: TRBJ2-2; D: TRBD2; V: TRBV27; size: many; CDR3: CASSPFAGGPVTGELFF; DNA: TGTGCCAGCAGTCCCTTTGCGGGGGGGCCTGTCACCGGGGAGCTGTTTTTT
J: TRBJ2-5; D: -; V: TRBV7-2; size: -; CDR3: CASSSPWGTQYF; DNA: TGTGCCAGCAGCTCGCCATGGGGGACCCAGTACTTC
J: TRBJ1-5; D: -; V: TRBV6-1; size: -; CDR3: CASRQAPNQPQHF; DNA: TGTGCCAGTAGACAGGCCCCCAATCAGCCCCAGCATTTT
J: TRBJ1-4; D: -; V: TRBV6-5; size: few; CDR3: CASSYSGSTNEKLFF; DNA: TGTGCCAGCAGTTACTCGGGATCAACTAATGAAAAACTGTTTTTT
J: TRBJ2-1; D: TRBD2; V: TRBV24-1; size: many; CDR3: CATSDFGGGGEQFF; DNA: TGTGCCACCAGTGATTTCGGGGGGGGAGGAGAGCAGTTCTTC
J: TRBJ2-1; D: -; V: TRBV24-1; size: many; CDR3: CATSDFLQNNEQFF; DNA: TGTGCCACCAGTGATTTCTTACAGAACAATGAGCAGTTCTTC
J: TRBJ2-2; D: TRBD2; V: TRBV29-1; size: -; CDR3: CSVSGTDTGELFF; DNA: TGCAGCGTTAGCGGGACTGACACCGGGGAGCTGTTTTTT
J: TRBJ1-1; D: TRBD1; V: TRBV27; size: few; CDR3: CASSLWGTGGWTEAFF; DNA: TGTGCCAGCAGTTTATGGGGGACAGGGGGTTGGACTGAAGCTTTCTTT
J: TRBJ2-1; D: -; V: TRBV27; size: -; CDR3: CASTQWGGNGEQFF; DNA: TGTGCCAGCACTCAATGGGGTGGAAACGGTGAGCAGTTCTTC
J: TRBJ2-7; D: TRBD1; V: TRBV20-1; size: -; CDR3: CSARGRLRGPSTYEQYF; DNA: TGCAGTGCTAGGGGTCGGTTGAGGGGGCCATCTACCTACGAGCAGTACTTC
J: TRBJ2-1; D: TRBD2; V: TRBV28; size: -; CDR3: CASNSGTSGINEQFF; DNA: TGTGCCAGCAATTCCGGGACTAGCGGGATCAATGAGCAGTTCTTC
J: TRBJ2-7; D: -; V: TRBV11-1; size: -; CDR3: CASTTDAGTSYEQYF; DNA: TGTGCCAGCACCACAGATGCCGGGACTTCCTACGAGCAGTACTTC
J: TRBJ1-3; D: -; V: TRBV5-5; size: few; CDR3: CASSMDGNSGNTIYF; DNA: TGTGCCAGCAGCATGGACGGGAACTCTGGAAACACCATATATTTT
J: TRBJ1-5; D: -; V: TRBV12-3/TRBV12-4; size: -; CDR3: CASSTSPSNQPQHF; DNA: TGTGCCAGCAGCACGTCCCCTAGCAATCAGCCCCAGCATTTT
J: TRBJ2-2; D: -; V: TRBV20-1; size: few; CDR3: CSATKGSGELFF; DNA: TGCAGTGCTACCAAGGGATCCGGGGAGCTGTTTTTT
J: TRBJ2-1; D: -; V: TRBV12-3/TRBV12-4; size: many; CDR3: CASSLGGGYNEQFF; DNA: TGTGCCAGCAGCTTAGGGGGGGGGTACAATGAGCAGTTCTTC
J: TRBJ2-3; D: TRBD1; V: TRBV11-1; size: many; CDR3: CASSLYLQGPTTDTQYF; DNA: TGTGCCAGCAGCTTATATCTACAGGGGCCGACCACAGATACGCAGTATTTT
J: TRBJ2-5; D: -; V: TRBV9; size: many; CDR3: CASSVGTGLLGETQYF; DNA: TGTGCCAGCAGCGTAGGAACGGGACTCCTGGGGGAGACCCAGTACTTC
J: TRBJ2-7; D: -; V: TRBV29-1; size: many; CDR3: CSVLGSYEQYF; DNA: TGCAGCGTTTTAGGCTCCTACGAGCAGTACTTC
J: TRBJ2-7; D: -; V: TRBV9; size: few; CDR3: CASSVRGNEQYF; DNA: TGTGCCAGCAGCGTAAGGGGGAACGAGCAGTACTTC
J: TRBJ2-5; D: TRBD1; V: TRBV28; size: few; CDR3: CASSFEGTGRETQYF; DNA: TGTGCCAGCAGTTTCGAGGGGACAGGGCGAGAGACCCAGTACTTC
J: TRBJ1-1; D: -; V: TRBV5-1; size: few; CDR3: CASRLSSGGNTEAFF; DNA: TGCGCCAGCAGGCTGTCAAGCGGGGGGAACACTGAAGCTTTCTTT
J: TRBJ2-5; D: TRBD1; V: TRBV6-2/TRBV6-3; size: few; CDR3: CASSHREDRVSTQYF; DNA: TGTGCCAGCAGTCACCGTGAGGACAGGGTTTCTACCCAGTACTTC
J: TRBJ1-5; D: -; V: TRBV12-3/TRBV12-4; size: few; CDR3: CASSHRQGPGNQPQHF; DNA: TGTGCCAGCAGCCACCGACAAGGGCCGGGGAATCAGCCCCAGCATTTT
J: TRBJ2-1; D: -; V: TRBV6-2/TRBV6-3; size: many; CDR3: CASSYGGTLNEQFF; DNA: TGTGCCAGCAGTTACGGGGGGACCTTAAATGAGCAGTTCTTC
J: TRBJ2-5; D: TRBD2; V: TRBV27; size: few; CDR3: CASSFSGGDQETQYF; DNA: TGTGCCAGCAGTTTTAGCGGGGGCGATCAAGAGACCCAGTACTTC
J: TRBJ2-3; D: -; V: TRBV3-1; size: many; CDR3: CASSLGEPSTDTQYF; DNA: TGTGCCAGCAGCCTCGGGGAGCCCAGCACAGATACGCAGTATTTT
J: TRBJ2-1; D: TRBD2; V: TRBV10-3; size: many; CDR3: CAISGLAEYNEQFF; DNA: TGTGCCATCAGCGGACTAGCGGAATACAATGAGCAGTTCTTC
J: TRBJ1-5; D: TRBD1; V: TRBV11-1; size: -; CDR3: CASSRRGLGNQPQHF; DNA: TGTGCCAGCAGCCGGAGGGGGCTGGGCAATCAGCCCCAGCATTTT
J: TRBJ2-2; D: -; V: TRBV18; size: many; CDR3: CASSPREAGELFF; DNA: TGTGCCAGCTCACCAAGGGAGGCCGGGGAGCTGTTTTTT
J: TRBJ2-7; D: TRBD2; V: TRBV4-2; size: few; CDR3: CASSQDRVRGDLSYEQYF; DNA: TGTGCCAGCAGCCAAGATCGTGTGCGGGGGGACTTATCCTACGAGCAGTACTTC
J: TRBJ2-3; D: -; V: TRBV15; size: -; CDR3: CATSSGQTFSTDTQYF; DNA: TGTGCCACCAGCAGCGGACAGACCTTTAGCACAGATACGCAGTATTTT